These 32 T cell receptor beta chains came from one sample sequenced in a study of T-cell memory formation after mild COVID-19. TCRdb ran MiXCR on the 5' RACE reads and lists one entry per CDR3 protein. The repertoire holds fewer than 350,000 distinct CDR3 sequences, with roughly an eighth as singletons. The material sequenced was PBMCs or a T cell subset sorted from them (not recorded which). The receptors shown here come from a man aged 18 to 35 who had mild COVID-19 (a few samples of this study predate the infection). Cell type and time point are not known.

The rearrangement uses TRBV4-3 and TRBJ2-2; 9 bases fit TRBD2. The V gene end was trimmed by 2 bases and the J gene end by 5 bases; junction bases not matched to a gene: 0. Germline lookup yields CDR1 LGHNA and CDR2 YSLEER. This CDR3 has 14 amino acids. The chain's CDR3 is CASSQSGGTGELFF. In DNA form, the CDR3 reads TGCGCCAGCAGCCAAAGCGGGGGGACCGGGGAGCTGTTTTTT.

V gene TRBV14 combines with J gene TRBJ2-5; maybe TRBD1 (6 bases). Germline values: CDR1 SGHDN, CDR2 FVKESK. The V gene lost 5 bases and the J gene lost 4 bases, with 17 bases spanning the gap. This CDR3 has 15 residues. CDR3 coding DNA: TGTGCCAGCAGCAAGGGGGACACCTGGGGAGAGACCCAGTACTTC. This translates into CASSKGDTWGETQYF.

The chain recombines TRBV5-6 with TRBJ2-2; 7 bases match TRBD1. The V segment lost 4 bases and the J segment 5 bases; nucleotides outside the gene matches: 8. CDR1 and CDR2 (germline): SGHDT, YYEEEE. This CDR3 is built from 15 residues. Written as DNA, the CDR3 is TGTGCCAGCAGCCTGATGACAGGGTATACCGGGGAGCTGTTTTTT. Protein product: CASSLMTGYTGELFF. Supplemented by reference TRBV5-6 and TRBJ2-2, the full variable domain reads DAGVTQSPTHLIKTRGQQVTLRCSPKSGHDTVSWYQQALGQGPQFIFQYYEEEERQRGNFPDRFSGHQFPNYSSELNVNALLLGDSALYLCASSLMTGYTGELFFGEGSRLTVL.

The genes are TRBV7-2 and TRBJ1-6; D not certain. The V gene lost 1 base and the J gene lost 10 bases, with 14 bases spanning the gap. Germline V gene sequence: CDR1 SGHTA, CDR2 FQGNSA. The CDR3 totals 15 residues. CDR3: CASSLGRGTESPLHF. The CDR3 nucleotides are TGTGCCAGCAGCTTAGGTCGGGGTACAGAATCACCCCTCCACTTT. Combining the CDR3 with reference TRBV7-2 and TRBJ1-6 gives the whole variable domain GAGVSQSPSNKVTEKGKDVELRCDPISGHTALYWYRQSLGQGLEFLIYFQGNSAPDKSGLPSDRFSAERTGGSVSTLTIQRTQQEDSAVYLCASSLGRGTESPLHFGNGTRLTVT.

This clonotype appeared many times. Its ends do not fully match the called genes, so a read error is possible. The J gene is TRBJ1-6, the V gene TRBV3-1; the D is unclear. The CDR3 is 14 residues long. Germline CDR1 and CDR2: LGHDT and YNNKEL (reference sequence). The CDR3 DNA sequence: TGTGCCAGCAGCCTTACATCCTCTAATTCACCCCTCCACTTT. Translating it yields CASSLTSSNSPLHF.

The chain joins TRBV6-5 to TRBJ2-4; 12 bases map to TRBD2. V lost 6 bases to trimming and J lost 6 bases; unmatched junction nucleotides: 6. Germline V gene data show CDR1 as MNHEY and CDR2 as SVGAGI. CDR3 length equals 15 residues. CDR3 in amino acids: CASRRTSGVLNIQYF. CDR3 sequence (DNA): TGTGCCAGCAGACGGACTAGCGGGGTTTTAAACATTCAGTACTTC.

This clonotype has just a few counts. The V call is TRBV20-1, the J call TRBJ2-7, with D possibly called TRBD1 or TRBD2 (6 bases each). The V gene's germline CDR1 is DFQATT and CDR2 SNEGSKA (reference sequence). The CDR3 has 15 amino acids. Trimming removed 0 bases from V and 0 bases from J, with 12 bases in between. The CDR3 region has the DNA TGCAGTGCTAGAGACCCGGGGGCAGGCTCCTACGAGCAGTACTTC. Protein: CSARDPGAGSYEQYF.

This chain uses TRBV20-1 with TRBJ2-3, with D uncertain. The CDR3 is 16 residues long. The V end was cut by 3 bases, the J end by 0 bases, with 16 bases between. Germline CDR1 and CDR2: DFQATT and SNEGSKA (reference sequence). This CDR3 reads CSASRPAAESTDTQYF. CDR3 bases: TGCAGTGCTAGCCGCCCTGCGGCAGAGAGCACAGATACGCAGTATTTT.

J is TRBJ2-3 and V is TRBV5-6; no reliable D call. CDR3 size: 14 residues. The V end was cut by 0 bases, the J end by 4 bases, with 9 bases between. CDR1 SGHDT and CDR2 YYEEEE come from the germline V gene. The CDR3 sequence is CASSLAGRADTQYF. CDR3 bases: TGTGCCAGCAGCTTGGCGGGTAGGGCAGATACGCAGTATTTT.

The CDR3 coding sequence is TGTGCCAGCAGCGCGGGAACTCTCGGGCTACAAGAGACCCAGTACTTC. The encoded protein is CASSAGTLGLQETQYF. The rearrangement links TRBV7-9 to TRBJ2-5, with a tentative D call TRBD2 (6 bases). Germline loops: CDR1 SEHNR, CDR2 FQNEAQ (reference sequence). With 5 bases removed from V and 2 bases from J, the gap between germline ends came to 18 bases. The CDR3 consists of 16 residues.

This clonotype appeared many times. The chain recombines TRBV7-9 with TRBJ2-7; D uncertain. V gave up 6 bases and J gave up 1 base, with 10 bases separating them. Germline assignment: CDR1 SEHNR and CDR2 FQNEAQ (reference sequence). The CDR3 length is 13 residues. The CDR3 spells CASSWTQSYEQYF. As DNA, the CDR3 is TGTGCCAGCAGTTGGACCCAGTCCTACGAGCAGTACTTC.

V and J are TRBV4-3 and TRBJ1-6, with 12 bases identical to TRBD1. The CDR3 covers 17 residues. In germline, CDR1 is LGHNA, CDR2 YSLEER. The junction had 8 bases not matched to a gene; V was cut back by 1 base and J by 10 bases. The CDR3 sequence: CASSQAKGQGARSPLHF. The CDR3 DNA reads TGCGCCAGCAGCCAAGCCAAGGGACAGGGGGCGCGCTCACCCCTCCACTTT.

This clonotype occurred many times. CDR3 in DNA: TGTGCCAGCACCCAGCTGCCCGGCACTGAAGCTTTCTTT. As protein: CASTQLPGTEAFF. The gene calls are TRBV12-3 or TRBV12-4 and TRBJ1-1; unclear D gene. CDR3 length equals 13 residues. V lost 7 bases to trimming and J lost 4 bases, with 13 bases between them.

This clonotype occurred a few times. The genes are TRBV12-3 or TRBV12-4 and TRBJ1-1, with a weak D call TRBD1 (5 bases). V shed 5 bases and J shed 2 bases, with 12 bases lying between them. The CDR3 is 14 residues long. CDR3 sequence (DNA): TGTGCCAGCAGTCTCCAGGGTTTTAACACTGAAGCTTTCTTT. Translated: CASSLQGFNTEAFF.

This clonotype has more than one count but fewer than ten. This chain uses TRBV9 with TRBJ2-7, with a weak D call TRBD1 (5 bases). The germline CDR1 and CDR2 sequences are SGDLS and YYNGEE. Trimming removed 0 bases from V and 2 bases from J, with 12 bases in between. The CDR3 is made up of 15 amino acids. CDR3 in amino acids: CASSVDMTATYEQYF. Written as DNA, the CDR3 is TGTGCCAGCAGCGTAGATATGACAGCTACCTACGAGCAGTACTTC.

J is TRBJ1-5 and V is TRBV4-3; no definite D call. The V gene's germline CDR1 is LGHNA and CDR2 YSLEER. The CDR3 totals 16 residues. Deletions cut 0 bases from V and 0 bases from J, with 9 bases between. CDR3 nucleotide sequence: TGCGCCAGCAGCCAAGAACGGGGAAATAGCAATCAGCCCCAGCATTTT. Protein sequence: CASSQERGNSNQPQHF.

V and J are TRBV7-9 and TRBJ2-6; unclear D gene. The germline V and J ends were trimmed by 4 bases and 0 bases, with 7 bases remaining between them. The CDR3 contains 15 residues. Germline values: CDR1 SEHNR, CDR2 FQNEAQ (reference sequence). CDR3 sequence (DNA): TGTGCCAGCAGCTCCCTGGTCTCTGGGGCCAACGTCCTGACTTTC. It encodes CASSSLVSGANVLTF.

This clonotype has a count of ten or more. The chain recombines TRBV6-5 with TRBJ2-4; the D is unclear. CDR1 is MNHEY and CDR2 is SVGAGI in the germline V gene. The CDR3 sequence is 16 residues long. The V end was cut by 2 bases, the J end by 0 bases, with 11 bases between. CDR3 coding DNA: TGTGCCAGCAGTTACGCAGCCTCTCTAGCCAAAAACATTCAGTACTTC. This codes for CASSYAASLAKNIQYF.

This chain uses TRBV4-2 with TRBJ2-2, with 7 bases that match TRBD1. This CDR3 region has 16 residues. The V and J ends lost 0 bases and 3 bases, in that order; junction bases with no gene match: 4. Germline-derived CDR1 and CDR2 are LGHNA and YNFKEQ. The CDR3 protein is CASSQEAQGYTGELFF. The DNA for the CDR3 is TGTGCCAGCAGCCAAGAGGCACAGGGGTACACCGGGGAGCTGTTTTTT.

This rearrangement joins TRBV7-2 to TRBJ2-3, with TRBD2 identical over 7 bases. Germline CDR1 SGHTA, CDR2 FQGNSA. The CDR3 is 16 residues long. V was pared by 4 bases and J by 2 bases, with 9 bases of the junction left unmatched. CDR3 protein: CASSSYSGGLTDTQYF. The CDR3 DNA sequence: TGTGCCAGCAGCTCGTACTCGGGGGGACTCACAGATACGCAGTATTTT. Based on the CDR3 plus reference TRBV7-2 and TRBJ2-3, the full variable domain is GAGVSQSPSNKVTEKGKDVELRCDPISGHTALYWYRQSLGQGLEFLIYFQGNSAPDKSGLPSDRFSAERTGGSVSTLTIQRTQQEDSAVYLCASSSYSGGLTDTQYFGPGTRLTVL.

The chain combines TRBV20-1 with TRBJ2-7, with D possibly matching TRBD2 (5 bases). The CDR3 has 13 amino acids. The V gene's germline CDR1 is DFQATT and CDR2 SNEGSKA (reference sequence). V shed 5 bases and J shed 0 bases, with 11 bases lying between them. This chain's CDR3 is CSADTGDSYEQYF. The CDR3 DNA is TGCAGTGCTGACACCGGGGACTCCTACGAGCAGTACTTC.

This sequence joins TRBV29-1 and TRBJ2-7; no clear D gene. In germline, CDR1 is SQVTM, CDR2 ANQGSEA. Trimming pared 7 bases from V and 2 bases from J, leaving 3 bases between. This CDR3 has 9 amino acids. CDR3 sequence reads: CSAAYEQYV. The CDR3 DNA follows: TGCAGCGCCGCCTACGAGCAGTACGTC.

This chain joins TRBV7-9 and TRBJ2-5; tentatively, D is TRBD1 (5 bases). V shed 5 bases and J shed 2 bases, with 21 bases lying between them. This CDR3 comprises 17 residues. Per germline, CDR1 SEHNR and CDR2 FQNEAQ (reference sequence). The CDR3 region is CASSPSPALRQQETQYF. CDR3 in DNA: TGTGCCAGCAGCCCAAGCCCTGCCTTGCGACAGCAAGAGACCCAGTACTTC.

V and J are TRBV19 and TRBJ2-4; TRBD1 agrees at 9 bases. CDR3 length equals 16 residues. Trimming removed 4 bases from V and 3 bases from J; junction bases left unmatched: 7. Germline loops: CDR1 LNHDA, CDR2 SQIVND (reference sequence). CDR3 amino acids: CASSRQGGLVKNIQYF. The CDR3 region has the DNA TGTGCCAGTAGTAGACAGGGGGGGCTTGTCAAAAACATTCAGTACTTC.

This clonotype occurred many times. V is TRBV5-5 and J is TRBJ1-1; 8 nucleotides line up with TRBD1. The CDR3 covers 17 residues. CDR1 and CDR2 (germline): SGHKS, YYEKEE (reference sequence). J gave up 0 bases and V 4 bases, and 11 bases lay outside the gene matches. The CDR3: CASSPDGQGSMNTEAFF. In nucleotides, the CDR3 is TGTGCCAGCAGCCCCGATGGACAGGGAAGCATGAACACTGAAGCTTTCTTT.

There are a few counts of this clonotype. V and J are TRBV9 and TRBJ1-1; D might be TRBD1 (5 bases). V was clipped by 0 bases and J by 4 bases, with 7 bases between them. Per germline, CDR1 SGDLS and CDR2 YYNGEE. The CDR3 length is 13 residues. The CDR3 reads CASSVGGATEAFF. The CDR3 DNA follows: TGTGCCAGCAGCGTAGGCGGGGCCACTGAAGCTTTCTTT.

This rearrangement joins TRBV6-4 to TRBJ1-5; D ambiguous. With 9 bases removed from V and 1 base from J, the gap between germline ends came to 7 bases. The CDR3 is 12 amino acids. The germline gives CDR1 MRHNA, CDR2 SNTAGT. CDR3 sequence (DNA): TGTGCCAGGGCCCGGAGCAATCAGCCCCAGCATTTT. Translated: CARARSNQPQHF.

V and J are TRBV6-2 or TRBV6-3 and TRBJ2-1, with 7 positions matching TRBD2. Germline V gene sequence: CDR1 MNHEY, CDR2 SVGEGT. Germline trimming cut 7 bases from V and 4 bases from J; bases unmatched to any gene: 16. The length of the CDR3 is 17 residues. The CDR3 reads CASTVAGRGLFYNEQFF. CDR3 sequence (DNA): TGTGCCAGCACCGTCGCAGGGAGGGGACTTTTTTACAATGAGCAGTTCTTC.

This clonotype was observed at least ten times. The chain has TRBV7-8 and TRBJ1-2, with D uncertain. The CDR3 runs 12 residues. V lost 4 bases, J lost 5 bases, and 8 bases lay in between. Germline CDR1 reads SGHVS; CDR2 reads FQNEAQ. The CDR3 protein is CASSSGGYGYTF. DNA for the CDR3: TGTGCCAGCAGCTCCGGTGGATATGGCTACACCTTC.

Only a few counts were recorded for this clonotype. The chain carries TRBV20-1 and TRBJ1-4; D is undetermined. Germline assignment: CDR1 DFQATT and CDR2 SNEGSKA (reference sequence). Trimming shortened V by 1 base and J by 1 base, and 7 bases separated the two germline ends. The CDR3 contains 14 residues. CDR3 residues: CSARAGGTNEKLFF. In nucleotides, the CDR3 is TGCAGTGCTAGAGCGGGAGGAACTAATGAAAAACTGTTTTTT.

The chain couples TRBV7-3 to TRBJ2-7, with 7 bases lining up with TRBD1. V shed 5 bases, J shed 4 bases, and the junction held 11 bases outside the gene matches. Per the germline V gene, CDR1 is SGHTA and CDR2 is FQGTGA. The CDR3 loop spans 15 amino acids. CDR3: CASSQTPGQLYEQYF. DNA of the CDR3: TGTGCCAGCAGCCAGACACCGGGACAGTTATACGAGCAGTACTTC.

Details on this clonotype: The junction does not match germline at one end; this may be a read error. J is TRBJ1-2 and V is TRBV12-3 or TRBV12-4; D gene ambiguous. CDR3 length equals 11 residues. The CDR3 DNA follows: TGTGCCAGCAGTTTGAGGACGCCCTTGATTTTC. Amino acid sequence: CASSLRTPLIF.